The T cell receptor (beta chain) described here comes from a study of graft-versus-host responses after intestinal transplantation. This table comes from immunoSEQ multiplex PCR, and its TCRdb copy is limited to in-frame clones, with some not included. The sample includes roughly 40,000 clones, over 85% of them seen just once. CDR3 length: 17 residues. The germline CDR1 and CDR2 sequences are SGHTA and FQGNSA. Trimming removed 5 bases from V and 0 bases from J, with 14 bases in between. The clonotype originates from a human patient who received an intestinal transplant, so some T cells may come from the graft donor. This specimen consisted of PBMCs, obtained about 270 days after transplant. This chain joins TRBV7-2 and TRBJ1-6; D is uncertain. CDR3: CASSPGSPSSYNSPLHF. The CDR3 DNA is TGTGCCAGCAGCCCGGGGTCACCGAGCTCCTATAATTCACCCCTCCACTTT.